Below are 8 T cell receptor beta chains sequenced from a single sample in a study of blood T cell repertoires in COVID-19. Only in-frame clones appear in the TCRdb table, and some are missing; sequencing was by immunoSEQ multiplex PCR. The data contain under 300,000 clones, around 86% of them singletons. The sample was peripheral blood. These receptors were collected from an older man with acute or convalescent COVID-19.

The rearrangement links TRBV9 to TRBJ1-5; D remains ambiguous. With 3 bases removed from V and 0 bases from J, the gap between germline ends came to 7 bases. The CDR3 contains 14 residues. The germline V gene has CDR1 SGDLS and CDR2 YYNGEE. The chain's CDR3 is CASSAGSSNQPQHF. The CDR3 DNA reads TGTGCCAGCAGCGCCGGGAGTAGCAATCAGCCCCAGCATTTT.

This clone was picked up a small number of times. The chain recombines TRBV5-1 with TRBJ1-4; D may be TRBD1 (5 bases). The V end lost 0 bases, the J end lost 7 bases, and 10 bases lay between the germline ends. Germline V lookup: CDR1 SGHRS, CDR2 YFSETQ. The CDR3 sequence is 14 residues long. CDR3 in DNA: TGCGCCAGCAGCTTGGCCAGCACAGGTGAAAAACTGTTTTTT. Its protein is CASSLASTGEKLFF.

The rearrangement links TRBV7-2 to TRBJ1-1; the match to TRBD1 covers 7 bases. The CDR3 covers 13 residues. V was pared by 5 bases and J by 4 bases, with 4 bases of the junction left unmatched. CDR1 SGHTA and CDR2 FQGNSA come from the germline V gene. The CDR3 DNA reads as TGTGCCAGCAGCCAAACAGGGGCCACTGAAGCTTTCTTT. Translation: CASSQTGATEAFF.

The chain couples TRBV15 to TRBJ2-5; 10 positions agree with TRBD2. Germline V gene data show CDR1 as LNHNV and CDR2 as YYDKDF (reference sequence). The CDR3 runs 18 residues. V was pared by 0 bases and J by 5 bases, with 12 bases of the junction left unmatched. The CDR3 spells CATSRDLGTSATGETQYF. The DNA of the CDR3 is TGTGCCACCAGCAGAGATCTCGGGACTAGCGCCACGGGGGAGACCCAGTACTTC.

The chain combines TRBV5-4 with TRBJ1-3; 7 nucleotides match TRBD1. Looked up from germline, CDR1 is SGHNT and CDR2 is YYREEE (reference sequence). CDR3 length equals 17 residues. Unmatched junction bases numbered 8, after V lost 2 bases and J lost 0 bases. CDR3 coding DNA: TGTGCCAGCAGCTTTCAAACCGGGACAGTCTCTGGAAACACCATATATTTT. This encodes CASSFQTGTVSGNTIYF.

The chain links TRBV6-5 to TRBJ1-1; possible D gene TRBD1, 6 bases. Germline V CDR1 and CDR2: MNHEY, SVGAGI. This CDR3 contains 16 residues. V lost 0 bases and J 1 base, leaving 12 bases between the germline ends. CDR3 residues: CASSYSGGPANTEAFF. CDR3 sequence (DNA): TGTGCCAGCAGTTACTCAGGGGGACCCGCGAACACTGAAGCTTTCTTT.

The J gene is TRBJ1-1, the V gene TRBV27; 12 nucleotides align to TRBD1. J gave up 5 bases and V 7 bases, and 11 bases lay outside the gene matches. CDR3 length equals 16 residues. The germline V gene has CDR1 MNHEY and CDR2 SMNVEV (reference sequence). CDR3 protein: CASISTPGQGATEAFF. The CDR3 DNA reads as TGTGCCAGCATTTCCACACCGGGACAGGGGGCTACTGAAGCTTTCTTT.

Of note for this clone: The same CDR3 also results from other DNA sequences found in this sample. This rearrangement joins TRBV6-1 to TRBJ1-2, with TRBD1 matching 7 bases. After removal of 0 bases from V and 5 bases from J, the junction contained 6 bases not matched to a gene. Germline lookup yields CDR1 MNHNS and CDR2 SASEGT. The CDR3 is made up of 15 amino acids. CDR3 coding DNA: TGTGCCAGCAGTGAAGCTAGGGGGCTCGGGTATGGCTACACCTTC. It encodes CASSEARGLGYGYTF.